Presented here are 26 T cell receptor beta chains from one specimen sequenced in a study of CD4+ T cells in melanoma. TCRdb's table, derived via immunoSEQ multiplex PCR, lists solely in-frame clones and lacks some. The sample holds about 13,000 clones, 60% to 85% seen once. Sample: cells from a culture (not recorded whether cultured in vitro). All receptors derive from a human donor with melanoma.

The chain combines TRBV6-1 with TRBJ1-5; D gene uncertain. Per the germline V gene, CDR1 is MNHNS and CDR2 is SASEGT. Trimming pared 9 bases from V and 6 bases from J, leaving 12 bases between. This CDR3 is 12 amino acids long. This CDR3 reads CASNYAGQPQHF. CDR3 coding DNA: TGTGCCAGTAACTACGCTGGTCAGCCCCAGCATTTT.

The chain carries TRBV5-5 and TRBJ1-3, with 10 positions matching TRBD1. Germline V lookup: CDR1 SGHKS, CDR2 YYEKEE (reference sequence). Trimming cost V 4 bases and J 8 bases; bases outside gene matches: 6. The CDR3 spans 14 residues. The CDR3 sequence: CASSHGTGVYTIYF. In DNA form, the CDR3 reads TGTGCCAGCAGCCATGGGACAGGGGTATACACCATATATTTT.

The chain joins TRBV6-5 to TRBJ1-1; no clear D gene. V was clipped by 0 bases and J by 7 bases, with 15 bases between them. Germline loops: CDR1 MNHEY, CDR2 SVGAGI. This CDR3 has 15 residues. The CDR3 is CASSYSPGGGFEAFF. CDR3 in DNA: TGTGCCAGCAGTTACTCCCCGGGAGGAGGTTTTGAAGCTTTCTTT.

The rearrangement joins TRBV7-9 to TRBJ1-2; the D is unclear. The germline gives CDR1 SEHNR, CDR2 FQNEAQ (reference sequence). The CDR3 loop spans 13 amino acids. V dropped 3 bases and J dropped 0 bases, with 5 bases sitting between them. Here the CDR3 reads CASSFLANYGYTF. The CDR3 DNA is TGTGCCAGCAGCTTTTTGGCTAACTATGGCTACACCTTC.

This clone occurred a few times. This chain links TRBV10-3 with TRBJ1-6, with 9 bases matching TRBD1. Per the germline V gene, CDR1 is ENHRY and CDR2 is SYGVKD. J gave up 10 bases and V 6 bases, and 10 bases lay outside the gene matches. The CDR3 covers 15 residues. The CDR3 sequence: CAIRALDRGSSPLHF. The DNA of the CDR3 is TGTGCCATCAGAGCCCTCGACAGGGGGAGCTCACCCCTCCACTTT.

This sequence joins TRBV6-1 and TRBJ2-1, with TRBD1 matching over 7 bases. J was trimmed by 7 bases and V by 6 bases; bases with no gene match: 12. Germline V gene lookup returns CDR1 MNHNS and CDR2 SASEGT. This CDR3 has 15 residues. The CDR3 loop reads CASSVLRQGSNEQFF. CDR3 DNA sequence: TGTGCCAGCAGCGTATTAAGACAGGGATCGAATGAGCAGTTCTTC.

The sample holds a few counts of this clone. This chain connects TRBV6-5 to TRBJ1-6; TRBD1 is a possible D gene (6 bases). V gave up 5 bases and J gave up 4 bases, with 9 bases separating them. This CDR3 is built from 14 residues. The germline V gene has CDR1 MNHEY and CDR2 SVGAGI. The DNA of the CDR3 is TGTGCCAGCAGTGCCGGACAGTATAATTCACCCCTCCACTTT. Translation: CASSAGQYNSPLHF.

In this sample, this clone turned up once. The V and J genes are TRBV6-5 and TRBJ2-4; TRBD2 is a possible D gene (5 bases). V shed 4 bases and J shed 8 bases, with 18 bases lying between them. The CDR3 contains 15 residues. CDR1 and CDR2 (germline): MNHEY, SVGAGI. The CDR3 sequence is CASSSTGMREYIQYF. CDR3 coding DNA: TGTGCCAGCAGTTCAACGGGGATGCGAGAATACATTCAGTACTTC.

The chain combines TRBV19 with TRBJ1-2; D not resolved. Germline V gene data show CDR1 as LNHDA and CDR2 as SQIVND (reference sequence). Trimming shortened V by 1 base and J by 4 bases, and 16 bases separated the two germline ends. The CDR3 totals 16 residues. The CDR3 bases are TGTGCCAGTAGTATAGGAGCCGGGGTTTGGCTCTATGGCTACACCTTC. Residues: CASSIGAGVWLYGYTF.

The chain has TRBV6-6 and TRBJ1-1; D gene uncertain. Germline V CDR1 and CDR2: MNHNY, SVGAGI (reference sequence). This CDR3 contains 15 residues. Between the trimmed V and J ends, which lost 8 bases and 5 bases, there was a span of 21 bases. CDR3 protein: CASSLLEGGVTEAFF. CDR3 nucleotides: TGTGCCAGCTCACTGTTAGAGGGTGGAGTGACTGAAGCTTTCTTT.

This CDR3 reads CASSYSEPGQGGAFF. The CDR3 DNA reads TGTGCCAGCAGTTACTCGGAACCGGGACAGGGGGGAGCTTTCTTT. This chain joins TRBV6-5 and TRBJ1-1; TRBD1 agrees at 11 bases. Germline values: CDR1 MNHEY, CDR2 SVGAGI. This CDR3 contains 15 residues. The V and J ends lost 0 bases and 10 bases, in that order; junction bases with no gene match: 7.

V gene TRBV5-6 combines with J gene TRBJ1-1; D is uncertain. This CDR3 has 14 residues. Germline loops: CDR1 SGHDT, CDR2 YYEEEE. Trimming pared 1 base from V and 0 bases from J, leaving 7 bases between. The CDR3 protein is CASSLQAMNTEAFF. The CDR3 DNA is TGTGCCAGCAGCTTGCAAGCTATGAACACTGAAGCTTTCTTT.

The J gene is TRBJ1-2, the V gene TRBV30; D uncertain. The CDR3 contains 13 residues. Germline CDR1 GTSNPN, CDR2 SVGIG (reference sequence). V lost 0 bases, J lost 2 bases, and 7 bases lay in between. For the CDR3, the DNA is TGTGCCTGGAGTGTTGGCAAAAACTATGGCTACACCTTC. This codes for CAWSVGKNYGYTF.

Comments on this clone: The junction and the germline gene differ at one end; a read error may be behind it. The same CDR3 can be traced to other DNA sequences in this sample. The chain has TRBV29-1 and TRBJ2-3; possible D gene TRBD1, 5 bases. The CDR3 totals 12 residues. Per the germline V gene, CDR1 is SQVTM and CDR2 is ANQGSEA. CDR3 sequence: CSVVEVTDTQYF. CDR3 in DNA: TGCAGCGTTGTGGAAGTGACAGATACGCAATATTTT.

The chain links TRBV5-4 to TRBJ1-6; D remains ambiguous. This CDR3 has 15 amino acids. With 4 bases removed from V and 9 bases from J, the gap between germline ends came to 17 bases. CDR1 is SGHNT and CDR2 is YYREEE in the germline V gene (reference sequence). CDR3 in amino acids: CASSATGQASSPLHF. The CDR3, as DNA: TGTGCCAGCAGCGCCACCGGCCAGGCAAGTTCACCCCTCCACTTT.

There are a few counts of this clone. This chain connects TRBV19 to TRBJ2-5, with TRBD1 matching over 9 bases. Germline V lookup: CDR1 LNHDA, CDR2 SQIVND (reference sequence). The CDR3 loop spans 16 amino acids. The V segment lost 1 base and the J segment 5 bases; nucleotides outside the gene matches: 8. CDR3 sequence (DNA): TGTGCCAGTAGTATAGTAACAGGGGGCGGGTTGGAGACCCAGTACTTC. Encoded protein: CASSIVTGGGLETQYF.

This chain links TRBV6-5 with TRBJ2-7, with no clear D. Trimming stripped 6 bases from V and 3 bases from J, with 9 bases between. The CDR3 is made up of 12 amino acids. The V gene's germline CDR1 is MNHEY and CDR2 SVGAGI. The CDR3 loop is CASSPQNYEQYF. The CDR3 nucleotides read TGTGCCAGCAGCCCCCAGAACTACGAGCAGTACTTC.

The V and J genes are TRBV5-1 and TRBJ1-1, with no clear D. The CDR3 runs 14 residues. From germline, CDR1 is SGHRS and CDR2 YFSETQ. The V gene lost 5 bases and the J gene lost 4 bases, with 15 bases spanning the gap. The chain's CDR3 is CASREPGRPTEAFF. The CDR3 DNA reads TGCGCCAGCAGAGAACCTGGGAGGCCCACTGAAGCTTTCTTT.

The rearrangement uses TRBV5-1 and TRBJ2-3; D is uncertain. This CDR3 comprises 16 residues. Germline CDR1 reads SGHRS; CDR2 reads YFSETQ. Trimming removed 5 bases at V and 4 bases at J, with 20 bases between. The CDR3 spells CASRRATAGSADTQYF. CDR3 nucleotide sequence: TGCGCCAGCAGGCGAGCTACAGCAGGATCCGCAGATACGCAGTATTTT.

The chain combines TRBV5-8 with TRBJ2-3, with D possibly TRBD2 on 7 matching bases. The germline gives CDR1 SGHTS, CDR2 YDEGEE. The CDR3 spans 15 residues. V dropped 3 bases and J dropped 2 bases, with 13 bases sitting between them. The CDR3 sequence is CASSSGGRLTDTQYF. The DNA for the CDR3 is TGTGCCAGCAGCTCCGGGGGGCGACTCACAGATACGCAGTATTTT.

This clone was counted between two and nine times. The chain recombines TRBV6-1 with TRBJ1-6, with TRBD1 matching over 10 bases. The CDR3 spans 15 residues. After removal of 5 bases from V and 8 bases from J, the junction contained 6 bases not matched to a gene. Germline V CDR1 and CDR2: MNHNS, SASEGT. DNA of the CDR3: TGTGCCAGCAGTCCAGGGACAGGGGCTTATTCACCCCTCCACTTT. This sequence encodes CASSPGTGAYSPLHF.

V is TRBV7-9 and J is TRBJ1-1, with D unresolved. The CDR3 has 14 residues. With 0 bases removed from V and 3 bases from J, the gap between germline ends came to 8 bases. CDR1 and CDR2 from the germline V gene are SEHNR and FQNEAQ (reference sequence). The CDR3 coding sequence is TGTGCCAGCAGCTTAGCCGGCCGGTACACTGAAGCTTTCTTT. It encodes CASSLAGRYTEAFF. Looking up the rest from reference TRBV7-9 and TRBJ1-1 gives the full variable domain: DTGVSQNPRHKITKRGQNVTFRCDPISEHNRLYWYRQTLGQGPEFLTYFQNEAQLEKSRLLSDRFSAERPKGSFSTLEIQRTEQGDSAMYLCASSLAGRYTEAFFGQGTRLTVV.

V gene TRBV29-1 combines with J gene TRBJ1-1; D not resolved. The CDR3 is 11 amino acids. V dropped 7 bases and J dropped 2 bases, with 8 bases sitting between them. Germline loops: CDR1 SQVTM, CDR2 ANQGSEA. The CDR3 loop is CSALVNTEAFF. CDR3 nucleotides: TGCAGCGCCTTAGTCAACACTGAAGCTTTCTTT. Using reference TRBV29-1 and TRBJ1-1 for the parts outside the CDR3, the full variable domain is SAVISQKPSRDICQRGTSLTIQCQVDSQVTMMFWYRQQPGQSLTLIATANQGSEATYESGFVIDKFPISRPNLTFSTLTVSNMSPEDSSIYLCSALVNTEAFFGQGTRLTVV.

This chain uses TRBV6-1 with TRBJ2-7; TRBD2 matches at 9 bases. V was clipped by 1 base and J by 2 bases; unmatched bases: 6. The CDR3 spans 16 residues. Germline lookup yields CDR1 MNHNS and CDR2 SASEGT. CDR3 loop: CASSEVLAGGPYEQYF. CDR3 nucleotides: TGTGCCAGCAGTGAAGTGCTGGCGGGGGGGCCCTACGAGCAGTACTTC.

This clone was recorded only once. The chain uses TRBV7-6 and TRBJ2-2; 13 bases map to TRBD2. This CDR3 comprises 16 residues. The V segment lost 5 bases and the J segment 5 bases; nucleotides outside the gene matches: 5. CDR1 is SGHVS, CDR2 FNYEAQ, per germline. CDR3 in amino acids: CASSPRTSGGTGELFF. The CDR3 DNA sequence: TGTGCCAGCAGCCCCCGGACTAGCGGGGGAACCGGGGAGCTGTTTTTT.

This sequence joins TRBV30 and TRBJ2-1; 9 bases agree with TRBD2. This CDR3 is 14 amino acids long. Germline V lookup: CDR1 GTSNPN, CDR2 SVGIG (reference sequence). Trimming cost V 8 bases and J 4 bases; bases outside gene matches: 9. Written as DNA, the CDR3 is TGTGCCAGCGGTTCGAGCGGGGGGTACAATGAGCAGTTCTTC. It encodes CASGSSGGYNEQFF.